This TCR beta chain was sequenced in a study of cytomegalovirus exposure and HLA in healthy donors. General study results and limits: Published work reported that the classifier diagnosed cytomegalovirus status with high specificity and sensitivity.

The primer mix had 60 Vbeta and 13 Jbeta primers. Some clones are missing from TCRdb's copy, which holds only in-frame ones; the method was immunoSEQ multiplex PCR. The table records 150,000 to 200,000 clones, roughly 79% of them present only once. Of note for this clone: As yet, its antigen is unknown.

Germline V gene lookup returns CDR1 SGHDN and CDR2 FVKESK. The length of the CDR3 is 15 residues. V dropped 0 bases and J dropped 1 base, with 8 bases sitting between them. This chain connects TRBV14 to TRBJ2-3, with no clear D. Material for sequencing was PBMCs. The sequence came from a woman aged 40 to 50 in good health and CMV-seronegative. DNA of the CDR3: TGTGCCAGCAGCCAAGATGAGTTCGGCACAGATACGCAGTATTTT. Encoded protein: CASSQDEFGTDTQYF.